Presented here are 26 T cell receptor beta chains from one specimen sequenced in a study of T cell clones after liver transplantation. Produced via immunoSEQ multiplex PCR; TCRdb's table is partial and in-frame only. The table records roughly 50,000 clones, approximately 88% of them present only once. The sample consisted of CD4+ T cells from blood, taken before liver transplant. The receptors stem from a human donor who received a liver transplant.

The chain uses TRBV2 and TRBJ1-5, with 7 bases identical to TRBD1. The CDR3 is 13 residues long. V lost 6 bases to trimming and J lost 9 bases; unmatched junction nucleotides: 8. CDR1 and CDR2 from the germline V gene are SNHLY and FYNNEI. The CDR3 reads CASRDRFLSPQHF. The CDR3 DNA reads as TGTGCCAGCAGGGACAGGTTCCTTTCGCCCCAGCATTTT.

V gene TRBV5-6 combines with J gene TRBJ1-2, with TRBD1 matching over 12 bases. Trimming removed 9 bases from V and 7 bases from J; junction bases left unmatched: 10. Germline loops: CDR1 SGHDT, CDR2 YYEEEE. The CDR3 totals 14 residues. The DNA for the CDR3 is TGTGCCACCCGGGGGGACAGGGGGCTCTCTGGCTACACCTTC. Translated: CATRGDRGLSGYTF.

The J gene is TRBJ1-1, the V gene TRBV29-1; the D gene is possibly TRBD1 (6 bases). This CDR3 has 15 residues. Germline values: CDR1 SQVTM, CDR2 ANQGSEA. V was pared by 7 bases and J by 2 bases, with 20 bases between. CDR3 in amino acids: CSAGGQGRGNTEAFF. Here the CDR3 DNA reads TGCAGCGCTGGGGGCCAGGGCAGGGGAAACACTGAAGCTTTCTTT.

This sequence joins TRBV19 and TRBJ1-4; the D is unclear. Germline V gene data show CDR1 as LNHDA and CDR2 as SQIVND (reference sequence). Deletions cut 1 base from V and 0 bases from J, with 3 bases between. The CDR3 runs to 14 residues. Here the CDR3 reads CASSIGTTNEKLFF. CDR3 bases: TGTGCCAGTAGTATAGGGACAACTAATGAAAAACTGTTTTTT.

CDR3 amino acids: CASSLGRTGSEQFF. CDR3 in DNA: TGTGCCAGCAGCTTAGGGAGGACGGGCAGTGAGCAGTTCTTC. This sequence joins TRBV7-2 and TRBJ2-1, with TRBD2 as a possible D gene (5 bases). Trimming stripped 1 base from V and 9 bases from J, with 13 bases between. Germline V lookup: CDR1 SGHTA, CDR2 FQGNSA. The CDR3 has 14 amino acids.

V gene TRBV5-1 combines with J gene TRBJ1-6, with D possibly matching TRBD1 (6 bases). The length of the CDR3 is 16 residues. Deletions cut 4 bases from V and 6 bases from J, with 17 bases between. The germline V gene encodes CDR1 SGHRS and CDR2 YFSETQ. The CDR3 loop reads CASSRGQSTSNSPLHF. As DNA, the CDR3 is TGCGCCAGCAGCAGGGGACAATCCACTTCTAATTCACCCCTCCACTTT.

This chain connects TRBV5-4 to TRBJ1-6; unclear D gene. The germline gives CDR1 SGHNT, CDR2 YYREEE (reference sequence). The CDR3 runs to 17 residues. Trimming pared 7 bases from V and 0 bases from J, leaving 17 bases between. The CDR3: CASSPGGRSSYNSPLHF. The CDR3 nucleotides are TGTGCCAGCTCCCCCGGTGGCAGGAGCTCCTATAATTCACCCCTCCACTTT.

The rearrangement links TRBV5-1 to TRBJ2-3, with 11 bases lining up with TRBD2. V lost 0 bases, J lost 2 bases, and 5 bases stayed unmatched. The CDR3 length is 17 residues. Germline loops: CDR1 SGHRS, CDR2 YFSETQ. Written as DNA, the CDR3 is TGCGCCAGCAGCTTGGGGGGGACTAGCGGATTCACAGATACGCAGTATTTT. Translation gives CASSLGGTSGFTDTQYF.

This sequence joins TRBV14 and TRBJ2-5; a possible D gene is TRBD2 (5 bases). V lost 3 bases, J lost 10 bases, and 6 bases lay in between. Looked up from germline, CDR1 is SGHDN and CDR2 is FVKESK. This CDR3 is built from 10 residues. CDR3 sequence: CASSQEVQYF. Written as DNA, the CDR3 is TGTGCCAGCAGCCAGGAGGTCCAGTACTTC.

The chain is built from TRBV5-6 and TRBJ1-1, with TRBD1 identical over 11 bases. CDR1 is SGHDT and CDR2 is YYEEEE in the germline V gene. Trimming cost V 4 bases and J 5 bases; bases outside gene matches: 10. The CDR3 has 16 residues. The CDR3 loop is CASSRRTGGAVTEAFF. CDR3 DNA sequence: TGTGCCAGCAGCCGAAGGACAGGGGGCGCAGTGACTGAAGCTTTCTTT.

The chain recombines TRBV7-9 with TRBJ2-1; 7 bases map to TRBD2. Germline trimming cut 1 base from V and 10 bases from J; bases unmatched to any gene: 1. The length of the CDR3 is 12 residues. Germline values: CDR1 SEHNR, CDR2 FQNEAQ (reference sequence). CDR3 region: CASSLELAEQFF. In DNA, the CDR3 is TGTGCCAGCAGCTTAGAACTAGCGGAGCAGTTCTTC.

As DNA, the CDR3 is TGTGCCAGCAGCTCGCTGCGGGGGGGCCAGAATGAGCAGTTCTTC. This encodes CASSSLRGGQNEQFF. This sequence joins TRBV7-2 and TRBJ2-1; 9 bases match TRBD2. The germline CDR1 and CDR2 sequences are SGHTA and FQGNSA. The CDR3 consists of 15 residues. The junction had 8 bases not matched to a gene; V was cut back by 4 bases and J by 7 bases.

The rearrangement links TRBV5-5 to TRBJ1-3; D is uncertain. The V and J ends lost 3 bases and 0 bases respectively, with 7 bases between them. CDR1 is SGHKS, CDR2 YYEKEE, per germline (reference sequence). The CDR3 length is 14 residues. CDR3 DNA sequence: TGTGCCAGCAGCTGGGAGCCCTCTGGAAACACCATATATTTT. The encoded protein is CASSWEPSGNTIYF.

The sample holds a few counts of this clone. V and J are TRBV6-1 and TRBJ2-7; 12 nucleotides agree with TRBD2. The CDR3 runs 15 residues. V gave up 5 bases and J gave up 6 bases; unmatched junction bases: 8. Germline lookup yields CDR1 MNHNS and CDR2 SASEGT. The CDR3 nucleotides are TGTGCCAGCAGTCTCCAGACTAGCGGGAGCGGCGAGCAGTACTTC. This translates into CASSLQTSGSGEQYF.

The rearrangement joins TRBV4-2 to TRBJ1-5, with D unclear. The V gene lost 0 bases and the J gene lost 3 bases, with 15 bases spanning the gap. The CDR3 sequence is 17 residues long. Germline CDR1 and CDR2: LGHNA and YNFKEQ. The DNA of the CDR3 is TGTGCCAGCAGCCAAGATGGGCAGCTTGAGGACAATCAGCCCCAGCATTTT. Amino acid sequence: CASSQDGQLEDNQPQHF.

The chain joins TRBV28 to TRBJ2-7; a weak D match, TRBD2 (5 bases). The CDR3 is 14 amino acids. CDR1 is MDHEN and CDR2 is SYDVKM in the germline V gene. Between the trimmed V and J ends, which lost 3 bases and 1 base, there was a span of 10 bases. The CDR3 is CASSLTGGSYEQYF. The CDR3 DNA is TGTGCCAGCAGTTTGACCGGAGGTTCCTACGAGCAGTACTTC.

The gene calls are TRBV19 and TRBJ1-2; 7 bases are shared with TRBD1. Germline V gives CDR1 LNHDA, CDR2 SQIVND (reference sequence). The V gene end was trimmed by 3 bases and the J gene end by 5 bases; junction bases not matched to a gene: 9. The CDR3 covers 15 residues. The CDR3 region is CASSIGRTGQYGYTF. CDR3 in DNA: TGTGCCAGTAGTATCGGCAGGACAGGCCAATATGGCTACACCTTC.

In its sample, this clone was seen once. The CDR3 is CASRLETSDNEQFF. In DNA, the CDR3 is TGTGCCAGCAGGCTCGAGACTAGCGACAATGAGCAGTTCTTC. The chain recombines TRBV2 with TRBJ2-1; 8 positions agree with TRBD2. The ends lost 6 bases at V and 5 bases at J; junction bases unmatched: 6. The CDR3 is made up of 14 amino acids. Per the germline V gene, CDR1 is SNHLY and CDR2 is FYNNEI.

The gene calls are TRBV7-3 and TRBJ2-1; the D is unclear. CDR3 length: 16 residues. V lost 2 bases to trimming and J lost 7 bases, with 18 bases between them. Germline CDR1 is SGHTA and CDR2 is FQGTGA. CDR3 in DNA: TGTGCCAGCAGCTTATCTTTGACTGCTGGGATTAATGAGCAGTTCTTC. Its protein product is CASSLSLTAGINEQFF. Full variable domain (remainder filled in from reference TRBV7-3 and TRBJ2-1): GAGVSQTPSNKVTEKGKYVELRCDPISGHTALYWYRQSLGQGPEFLIYFQGTGAADDSGLPNDRFFAVRPEGSVSTLKIQRTERGDSAVYLCASSLSLTAGINEQFFGPGTRLTVL.

The rearrangement joins TRBV30 to TRBJ1-5; D ambiguous. Germline V gene lookup returns CDR1 GTSNPN and CDR2 SVGIG (reference sequence). The CDR3 is 12 amino acids. Trimming stripped 5 bases from V and 1 base from J, with 6 bases between. The CDR3 DNA reads as TGTGCCTGGGGGCAGAGCAATCAGCCCCAGCATTTT. It translates to CAWGQSNQPQHF.

Only one count was recorded for this clone. The chain joins TRBV5-1 to TRBJ2-7; no clear D. CDR3 length equals 14 residues. Trimming took off 0 bases at V and 0 bases at J, with 7 bases between the two ends. Germline-derived CDR1 and CDR2 are SGHRS and YFSETQ. CDR3: CASSLGQASYEQYF. CDR3 DNA sequence: TGCGCCAGCAGCTTGGGGCAGGCCTCCTACGAGCAGTACTTC.

This chain uses TRBV4-3 with TRBJ2-1; the D is unclear. The V end was cut by 0 bases, the J end by 8 bases, with 14 bases between. This CDR3 region has 15 residues. Per the germline V gene, CDR1 is LGHNA and CDR2 is YSLEER. The CDR3 loop reads CASSQDPATRDEQFF. CDR3 nucleotide sequence: TGCGCCAGCAGCCAAGATCCAGCGACACGGGATGAGCAGTTCTTC.

The J gene is TRBJ2-2, the V gene TRBV7-9, with no clear D. The CDR3 extends over 13 amino acids. Germline values: CDR1 SEHNR, CDR2 FQNEAQ (reference sequence). Trimming took 2 bases from V and 9 from J, leaving 10 bases between them. DNA of the CDR3: TGTGCCAGCAGCTTACGGGCTAGAAGGGAGCTGTTTTTT. Encoded protein: CASSLRARRELFF.

This clone was detected once. V and J are TRBV7-3 and TRBJ2-3; D is uncertain. Germline V gene data show CDR1 as SGHTA and CDR2 as FQGTGA. The V and J ends lost 1 base and 0 bases respectively, with 14 bases between them. The CDR3 length is 17 residues. Here the CDR3 DNA reads TGTGCCAGCAGCTTAAGGCCCCCCGGGCTTAGCACAGATACGCAGTATTTT. Translated: CASSLRPPGLSTDTQYF.

The chain is built from TRBV28 and TRBJ2-6, with 7 bases fitting TRBD1. Germline V gene data show CDR1 as MDHEN and CDR2 as SYDVKM. The CDR3 has 18 amino acids. V trimming: 5 bases; J trimming: 0 bases; junction bases outside the gene matches: 10. For the CDR3, the DNA is TGTGCCAGCAGTACAACGGACAGGTTAACCTCTGGGGCCAACGTCCTGACTTTC. Translating gives CASSTTDRLTSGANVLTF.

The chain combines TRBV2 with TRBJ1-1; D perhaps matches TRBD1 (6 bases). The CDR3 runs 13 residues. Germline CDR1 reads SNHLY; CDR2 reads FYNNEI. Trimming shortened V by 7 bases and J by 5 bases, and 14 bases separated the two germline ends. CDR3 protein: CASNRQVRTEAFF. CDR3 in DNA: TGTGCCAGCAATCGACAGGTGAGAACTGAAGCTTTCTTT.